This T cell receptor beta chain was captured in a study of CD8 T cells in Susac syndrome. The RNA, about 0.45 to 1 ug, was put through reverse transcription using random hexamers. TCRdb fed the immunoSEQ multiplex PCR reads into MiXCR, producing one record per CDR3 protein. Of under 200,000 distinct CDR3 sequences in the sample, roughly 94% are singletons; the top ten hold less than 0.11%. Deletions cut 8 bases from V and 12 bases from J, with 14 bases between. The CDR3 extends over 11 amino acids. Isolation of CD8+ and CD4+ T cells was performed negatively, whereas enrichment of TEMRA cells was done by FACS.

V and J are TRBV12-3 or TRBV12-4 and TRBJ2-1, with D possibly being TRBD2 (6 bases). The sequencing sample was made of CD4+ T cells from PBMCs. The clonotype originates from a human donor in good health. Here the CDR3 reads CASVWGVRQFF. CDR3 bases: TGTGCCAGCGTTTGGGGGGTTCGGCAGTTCTTC.